This T cell receptor beta chain stems from a study of spatial heterogeneity in lung cancer. Described time point: sample taken at primary tumor resection. Sequencing was performed on whole RNA extracted from tumor and nontumor lung tissue, or from frozen PBMC, and the material was left unsorted. Samples were donated by 72 untreated early-stage non-small cell lung cancer patients. This clonotype was observed at least ten times. Its antigen remains unknown. The V end lost 2 bases, the J end lost 5 bases, and 18 bases lay between the germline ends. The germline gives CDR1 LGHDT, CDR2 YNNKEL (reference sequence). CDR3 size: 17 residues. Study-wide findings and caveats: Ubiquitous expanded tumor TCRs were observed in blood more at resection than follow-up.

From the 5' RACE reads, TCRdb called clonotypes with MiXCR, one entry per CDR3 protein. The sample gives some 25,000 distinct CDR3 sequences, roughly 13% of which show up once; around 23% is in the top ten. This receptor was taken from a female donor with early-stage non-small cell lung cancer. V usage is TRBV3-1 and J usage is TRBJ2-2; D uncertain. Here the sequenced sample was PBMCs, taken at surgery. The CDR3 spells CASSQTLGLSQTGELFF. CDR3 nucleotides: TGTGCCAGCAGCCAAACTCTAGGGCTAAGCCAAACCGGGGAGCTGTTTTTT.